The 20 T cell receptor beta chains listed next were all sequenced from one sample in a study of T-cell reconstitution after alpha-beta-depleted transplantation in children. As it was prepared, the TCRbeta library received unique molecular identifiers. TCRdb independently ran MiXCR on the PCR reads; one entry per CDR3 protein. In the table there are roughly 200,000 distinct CDR3 sequences, roughly 15% of which are singletons. The specimen comprised PBMCs from the stem cell graft donor, sampled from the stem cell graft. Source of these receptors: a human donor who donated a stem cell graft to a child with acute lymphoblastic leukemia.

This clonotype was observed at least ten times. The V gene is TRBV4-1, the J gene TRBJ2-7; TRBD2 agrees at 9 bases. The CDR3 consists of 21 residues. Germline CDR1 and CDR2: MGHRA and YSYEKL. V lost 1 base to trimming and J lost 0 bases; unmatched junction nucleotides: 19. CDR3 in amino acids: CASSQAIHTAGGRVGSYEQYF. CDR3 DNA sequence: TGCGCCAGCAGCCAAGCGATTCACACAGCGGGAGGAAGAGTAGGCTCCTACGAGCAGTACTTC.

CDR3 loop: CASSLWGEMYEQYF. CDR3 bases: TGTGCCAGCAGTTTGTGGGGGGAAATGTACGAGCAGTACTTC. This chain connects TRBV12-3 or TRBV12-4 to TRBJ2-7; weak D call: TRBD2 (6 bases). Trimming removed 3 bases at V and 4 bases at J, with 13 bases between. The CDR3 contains 14 residues.

This clonotype was counted many times. This sequence joins TRBV18 and TRBJ2-3; 8 bases are a match to TRBD1. This CDR3 comprises 16 residues. Germline V CDR1 and CDR2: KGHSH, LQKENI. V gave up 2 bases and J gave up 0 bases; unmatched junction bases: 4. CDR3 in amino acids: CASSPSGQGSTDTQYF. The CDR3, as DNA: TGTGCCAGCTCACCATCCGGACAGGGTAGCACAGATACGCAGTATTTT.

The chain carries TRBV4-1 and TRBJ2-7, with 10 positions matching TRBD2. V shed 4 bases, J shed 5 bases, and the junction held 8 bases outside the gene matches. Germline V gene data show CDR1 as MGHRA and CDR2 as YSYEKL. The CDR3 extends over 15 amino acids. CDR3 residues: CASSRPLAGEDEQYF. The CDR3 region has the DNA TGCGCCAGCAGCCGTCCCCTAGCGGGAGAAGACGAGCAGTACTTC.

This clonotype was recorded at least ten times. The gene calls are TRBV25-1 and TRBJ1-1; D remains ambiguous. The V end was cut by 5 bases, the J end by 0 bases, with 10 bases between. The CDR3 has 14 amino acids. CDR1 and CDR2 (germline): MGHDK, SYGVNS. Here the CDR3 DNA reads TGTGCCAGCAGTAGCCAGAAAATGAACACTGAAGCTTTCTTT. Translation gives CASSSQKMNTEAFF.

In this sample, this clonotype turned up many times. The rearrangement uses TRBV5-6 and TRBJ2-1; D remains ambiguous. Germline V gives CDR1 SGHDT, CDR2 YYEEEE. V was trimmed by 1 base and J by 3 bases, leaving 2 bases between them. This CDR3 is 12 amino acids long. This CDR3 is CASSLHYNEQFF. The DNA of the CDR3 is TGTGCCAGCAGCTTGCACTACAATGAGCAGTTCTTC.

Of note for this clonotype: It may be a read error: a sequence one base away is much more abundant. The V and J genes are TRBV5-5 and TRBJ1-1, with D uncertain. Germline CDR1 is SGHKS and CDR2 is YYEKEE (reference sequence). The CDR3 sequence is 16 residues long. The CDR3 region has the DNA TGTGCCACCAGCCTTAGGTATGGCGCCGGAAACACTGAAGCTTTCTTT. It specifies CATSLRYGAGNTEAFF.

This clonotype has ten or more counts. The CDR3, as DNA: TGTGCCAGCAGTGGTCAAGCGGGGCAATCCTACGAGCAGTACTTC. It specifies CASSGQAGQSYEQYF. The chain joins TRBV25-1 to TRBJ2-7; 7 bases line up with TRBD2. This CDR3 region has 15 residues. With 4 bases clipped from V and 1 base from J, the junction kept 7 bases outside the gene matches. Germline lookup yields CDR1 MGHDK and CDR2 SYGVNS.

Regarding this clonotype: A much larger clone lies one base from this, so it may be a read error. This sequence joins TRBV6-1 and TRBJ2-1; 10 nucleotides align to TRBD2. Per germline, CDR1 MNHNS and CDR2 SASEGT. This CDR3 is built from 16 residues. The CDR3 DNA reads as TGTGCCAGCAGTGAACTGCTAGCGGGGGAGTACACTGAGCAGTTCTTC. Translated, it gives CASSELLAGEYTEQFF.

The chain recombines TRBV7-9 with TRBJ2-3; D is ambiguous. CDR1 is SEHNR, CDR2 FQNEAQ, per germline (reference sequence). The CDR3 extends over 13 amino acids. V lost 3 bases, J lost 6 bases, and 10 bases lay in between. The CDR3 DNA sequence: TGTGCCAGCAGCTTGGGATCGGAGGATACGCAGTATTTT. This sequence encodes CASSLGSEDTQYF.

V usage is TRBV27 and J usage is TRBJ1-5; D perhaps matches TRBD1 (6 bases). CDR1 and CDR2 from the germline V gene are MNHEY and SMNVEV (reference sequence). This CDR3 contains 14 residues. V lost 6 bases and J lost 4, with 13 bases in between. The CDR3 region has the DNA TGTGCCAGCAGCTCCCACAGGGTTAATCAGCCCCAGCATTTT. Its protein product is CASSSHRVNQPQHF.

In its sample, this clonotype was seen many times. The chain links TRBV6-5 to TRBJ1-2, with 7 bases fitting TRBD1. With V trimmed by 5 bases and J by 6 bases, 3 bases remained unmatched. CDR1 is MNHEY and CDR2 is SVGAGI in the germline V gene. The CDR3 has 12 amino acids. The CDR3 region is CASSNDRDGYTF. CDR3 bases: TGTGCCAGCAGTAACGACAGGGATGGCTACACCTTC.

Many counts were recorded for this clonotype. Written as DNA, the CDR3 is TGCGCCAGCAGCTTGGACGTGGGACAGAGTGGTTCACCCCTCCACTTT. It codes for CASSLDVGQSGSPLHF. The chain combines TRBV5-1 with TRBJ1-6; 7 nucleotides line up with TRBD1. J was trimmed by 9 bases and V by 0 bases; bases with no gene match: 9. Germline-derived CDR1 and CDR2 are SGHRS and YFSETQ. This CDR3 has 16 residues.

This clonotype was seen repeatedly, ten times or more. The V call is TRBV12-3 or TRBV12-4, the J call TRBJ2-6; D is ambiguous. V lost 2 bases and J 2 bases, leaving 4 bases between the germline ends. The CDR3 loop spans 14 amino acids. As DNA, the CDR3 is TGTGCCAGCAGTTTACTAGCTGGGGCCAACGTCCTGACTTTC. Amino acid sequence: CASSLLAGANVLTF.

This clonotype has at least ten counts. The genes are TRBV9 and TRBJ2-5; D ambiguous. Germline assignment: CDR1 SGDLS and CDR2 YYNGEE. V was trimmed by 1 base and J by 2 bases, leaving 6 bases between them. The CDR3 consists of 13 residues. This CDR3 is CASSVRPQETQYF. DNA for the CDR3: TGTGCCAGCAGCGTACGGCCACAAGAGACCCAGTACTTC.

This clonotype has more than one count but fewer than ten. The V call is TRBV5-1, the J call TRBJ1-1, with TRBD1 as a possible D gene (5 bases). V lost 1 base, J lost 0 bases, and 13 bases lay in between. The CDR3 extends over 16 amino acids. The V gene's germline CDR1 is SGHRS and CDR2 YFSETQ. The CDR3 region has the DNA TGCGCCAGCAGCTTGCAGCCGGGGGAGATGAACACTGAAGCTTTCTTT. Its protein product is CASSLQPGEMNTEAFF.

This clonotype was seen only a few times. This chain joins TRBV5-5 and TRBJ2-4; unclear D gene. The germline V gene has CDR1 SGHKS and CDR2 YYEKEE (reference sequence). V was shortened by 4 bases and J by 0 bases, with 5 bases between the two germline ends. The CDR3 consists of 13 residues. The chain's CDR3 is CASSPQAKNIQYF. The DNA of the CDR3 is TGTGCCAGCAGCCCACAAGCCAAAAACATTCAGTACTTC.

This clonotype was seen repeatedly, ten times or more. The chain uses TRBV25-1 and TRBJ1-1; TRBD1 might be the D (5 bases). Trimming stripped 6 bases from V and 12 bases from J, with 17 bases between. Germline CDR1 MGHDK, CDR2 SYGVNS. CDR3 length: 12 amino acids. CDR3 protein: CASSPLRGGTFF. CDR3 nucleotide sequence: TGTGCCAGCAGCCCTCTAAGGGGTGGAACTTTCTTT.

The chain recombines TRBV29-1 with TRBJ2-3, with D maybe TRBD2 (7 bases). The CDR3 length is 14 residues. Looked up from germline, CDR1 is SQVTM and CDR2 is ANQGSEA. Trimming took off 4 bases at V and 1 base at J, with 12 bases between the two ends. The DNA of the CDR3 is TGCAGCGTTGGCGGGGGCAGAGGCACAGATACGCAGTATTTT. Translation gives CSVGGGRGTDTQYF.

This clonotype was recorded a few times. The chain combines TRBV2 with TRBJ1-2; no reliable D call. The CDR3 contains 12 residues. The V end was cut by 3 bases, the J end by 4 bases, with 6 bases between. Looked up from germline, CDR1 is SNHLY and CDR2 is FYNNEI. The CDR3 region has the DNA TGTGCCAGCAGTGAGAACGGCTATGGCTACACCTTC. This codes for CASSENGYGYTF.